This T cell receptor (beta chain) appears in the sequencing data of a study of shared clonotypes between healthy human individuals. Overall study: The donor group consisted of a couple of women and a few men, aged 18 to 49.

General study points: Rarefaction demonstrated incomplete sorted-subset sequencing despite large depth.

The data were produced by immunoSEQ multiplex PCR, yet TCRdb's version contains in-frame clones alone and is incomplete. The table shows over a million clones, with about four fifths occurring only once. In the case of this clone: No antigen is known for it.

Caucasian adults residing in Nashville, Tennessee made up all the donors. Division of CD4+ cells produced a CD45RA+ naive subset and a CD45RA-negative memory subset. The sequence was obtained from a man between 18 and 29 years old in good health. Some clones in this sample may be carry-over from other donors' samples. Sequencing was performed on memory CD4+ T cells from PBMCs. Subset described: CD45RA-negative fraction.

The CDR3 spells CASGLRNTEAFF. CDR3 in DNA: TGTGCCAGCGGATTGAGGAACACTGAAGCTTTCTTT. This chain uses TRBV7-2 with TRBJ1-1; no firm D call. CDR1 and CDR2 from the germline V gene are SGHTA and FQGNSA. V was cut by 8 bases and J by 1 base, with 8 bases left in between. There are 12 residues in the CDR3.